These T cell receptor beta chains were read from a single sample in a study of blood T cell repertoires in COVID-19. The data were produced by immunoSEQ multiplex PCR, yet TCRdb's version contains in-frame clones alone and is incomplete. The data show around 63,000 clones, with around 70% seen just once and more than 4.5% held by the top ten. Sequenced sample: peripheral blood. Receptor source: a woman aged 65 to 85 with COVID-19, enrolled during active disease. Both conserved end residues are part of each CDR3. The order of the fields is clone size, V gene, D gene, J gene, CDR3 protein, CDR3 DNA. D genes are given only for firm matches. Size is omitted from some rows. Given values are once, few, many or a class for expanded clones.

>.|TRBV6-4|.|TRBJ2-2
CASKPEPNAGELFF
TGTGCCAGCAAACCCGAGCCAAATGCCGGGGAGCTGTTTTTT
>.|TRBV19|.|TRBJ1-5
CASSTDSGGYRQPQHF
TGTGCCAGTAGTACAGACTCCGGGGGATATAGACAGCCCCAGCATTTT
>.|TRBV11-2|.|TRBJ2-1
CASSFWGGAEQFF
TGTGCCAGCAGCTTTTGGGGGGGGGCTGAGCAGTTCTTC
>few|TRBV19|TRBD1|TRBJ1-6
CASTHPGDRGSPLHF
TGTGCCAGTACCCACCCCGGGGACAGGGGGTCACCCCTCCACTTT
>few|TRBV5-4|TRBD2|TRBJ2-2
CASSPPSGGTNTGELFF
TGTGCCAGCAGCCCCCCTAGCGGGGGGACGAACACCGGGGAGCTGTTTTTT
>.|TRBV2|.|TRBJ2-5
CASSVDIRKTQYF
TGTGCCAGCAGTGTGGACATCCGAAAGACCCAGTACTTC
>once|TRBV19|.|TRBJ1-5
CASRGQINQPQHF
TGTGCCAGTCGAGGACAGATCAATCAGCCCCAGCATTTT
>.|TRBV10-3|.|TRBJ2-5
CAISESSGQETQYF
TGTGCCATCAGTGAGTCTAGCGGACAAGAGACCCAGTACTTC
>.|TRBV6-8|TRBD1|TRBJ2-2
CASLTGNKHTGELFF
TGTGCCAGCCTGACAGGGAATAAGCACACCGGGGAGCTGTTTTTT
>.|TRBV19|TRBD1|TRBJ1-5
CASSIQDRGYQPQHF
TGTGCCAGTAGTATCCAGGACAGGGGTTATCAGCCCCAGCATTTT
>.|TRBV2|TRBD2|TRBJ2-7
CASSEYAGGPGQYF
TGTGCCAGCAGTGAATATGCGGGGGGGCCGGGGCAGTACTTC
>.|TRBV7-6|.|TRBJ2-1
CASSLVLVGDNEQFF
TGTGCCAGCAGCTTAGTGTTAGTAGGAGACAATGAGCAGTTCTTC
>.|TRBV2|.|TRBJ2-3
CASRGSTRSTDTQYF
TGTGCCAGCAGGGGTTCGACACGAAGCACAGATACGCAGTATTTT
>few|TRBV7-2|.|TRBJ1-3
CASAELAGNTIYF
TGTGCCAGCGCCGAGCTGGCTGGAAACACCATATATTTT
>few|TRBV7-8|.|TRBJ1-4
CASSRTMSNEKLFF
TGTGCCAGCAGCCGGACAATGAGTAATGAAAAACTGTTTTTT
>.|TRBV7-2|.|TRBJ2-1
CASSPYQLFGSSYNEQFF
TGTGCCAGCAGCCCCTACCAGCTCTTCGGGAGCTCCTACAATGAGCAGTTCTTC
>.|TRBV27|TRBD2|TRBJ2-7
CASSWASGSYEQYF
TGTGCCAGCAGTTGGGCTAGCGGGTCCTACGAGCAGTACTTC
>once|TRBV12-3/TRBV12-4|.|TRBJ1-2
CASSSSALGGYTF
TGTGCCAGCAGTTCCTCGGCCCTCGGGGGCTACACCTTC
>.|TRBV7-2|.|TRBJ1-2
CASSLGGVYGYTF
TGTGCCAGCAGCTTAGGGGGGGTCTATGGCTACACCTTC
>.|TRBV9|.|TRBJ2-6
CASSLVGLGAPPSGANVLTF
TGTGCCAGCAGCCTAGTCGGGTTAGGGGCGCCTCCCTCTGGGGCCAACGTCCTGACTTTC
>.|TRBV5-1|.|TRBJ1-5
CASSFLDQPQHF
TGCGCCAGCAGCTTTTTAGATCAGCCCCAGCATTTT
>.|TRBV7-2|TRBD1|TRBJ1-1
CASRPEGASTEAFF
TGTGCCAGCAGACCCGAGGGGGCCAGCACTGAAGCTTTCTTT
>.|TRBV7-8|TRBD1|TRBJ1-5
CASSKTLGQGTGANQPQHF
TGTGCCAGCAGCAAAACGCTGGGACAGGGAACAGGGGCGAATCAGCCCCAGCATTTT
>once|TRBV2|TRBD2|TRBJ2-1
CASSEGLAGGRFF
TGTGCCAGCAGTGAGGGGCTAGCGGGAGGTCGGTTCTTC